A single sample gave rise to the 24 T cell receptor beta chains below, sequenced in a study of cytomegalovirus exposure and HLA in healthy donors. Only in-frame clones appear in the TCRdb table, and some are missing; sequencing was by immunoSEQ multiplex PCR. The table lists over 200,000 clones, 87% of them singletons. The sample comprised PBMCs. The source is a woman between 18 and 29 years old in good health and CMV-seropositive.

The chain joins TRBV28 to TRBJ1-2; D unresolved. V shed 2 bases and J shed 2 bases, with 12 bases lying between them. The CDR3 has 15 residues. The germline V gene has CDR1 MDHEN and CDR2 SYDVKM. The CDR3 DNA follows: TGTGCCAGCAGTTTAAGTCAGGCATCGAACTATGGCTACACCTTC. This gives the protein CASSLSQASNYGYTF.

The J gene is TRBJ1-1, the V gene TRBV30; a possible D gene is TRBD1 (6 bases). The germline gives CDR1 GTSNPN, CDR2 SVGIG (reference sequence). V lost 5 bases to trimming and J lost 6 bases, with 13 bases between them. The CDR3 loop spans 12 amino acids. CDR3 in DNA: TGTGCCTGGGGAGTGGGGGCTGCTGAAGCTTTCTTT. It is translated as CAWGVGAAEAFF.

As regards this clone: Compared with germline, one end of the junction differs, possibly owing to a read error. This sequence joins TRBV18 and TRBJ2-7; no definite D call. Germline V gene data show CDR1 as KGHSH and CDR2 as LQKENI. The CDR3 has 13 amino acids. DNA for the CDR3: TGTGCCAGCTCACCGGGTAGCTCCAACGAGCAGTACTTC. This codes for CASSPGSSNEQYF.

This chain links TRBV18 with TRBJ1-2; possibly TRBD1 for D (6 bases). The CDR3 is made up of 13 amino acids. Germline-derived CDR1 and CDR2 are KGHSH and LQKENI. Trimming left V 2 bases short and J 2 bases short, with 6 bases between. CDR3: CASSPTGNYGYTF. Here the CDR3 DNA reads TGTGCCAGCTCACCAACAGGGAACTATGGCTACACCTTC.

The V call is TRBV15, the J call TRBJ2-1; 11 positions match TRBD2. Trimming cost V 1 base and J 6 bases; bases outside gene matches: 2. This CDR3 region has 15 residues. The germline V gene has CDR1 LNHNV and CDR2 YYDKDF (reference sequence). CDR3 sequence (DNA): TGTGCCACCAGCAGAGCTAGCGGGGGGACCAATGAGCAGTTCTTC. Translating gives CATSRASGGTNEQFF.

The J gene is TRBJ2-7, the V gene TRBV25-1; tentatively, D is TRBD2 (5 bases). Looked up from germline, CDR1 is MGHDK and CDR2 is SYGVNS. Trimming removed 1 base at V and 1 base at J, with 8 bases between. This CDR3 is 14 amino acids long. The CDR3 here is CASSESRGSYEQYF. CDR3 nucleotides: TGTGCCAGCAGTGAATCCCGGGGTTCCTACGAGCAGTACTTC.

The chain couples TRBV5-6 to TRBJ2-1; 7 bases map to TRBD1. Trimming took 4 bases from V and 4 from J; bases not matched to a gene: 17. The germline V gene has CDR1 SGHDT and CDR2 YYEEEE. The CDR3 is made up of 18 amino acids. The CDR3 bases are TGTGCCAGCAGCCCGGGGACAGACCACCGAGAGTATTACAATGAGCAGTTCTTC. As protein: CASSPGTDHREYYNEQFF.

The sample holds one count of this clone. The gene calls are TRBV11-2 and TRBJ2-2; D is uncertain. The CDR3 sequence is 14 residues long. Trimming stripped 2 bases from V and 4 bases from J, with 8 bases between. The germline V gene encodes CDR1 SGHAT and CDR2 FQNNGV. The CDR3 spells CASSLRRATGELFF. CDR3 nucleotide sequence: TGTGCCAGCAGCTTAAGAAGAGCCACCGGGGAGCTGTTTTTT.

There are a few counts of this clone. The chain combines TRBV28 with TRBJ1-5; 12 bases line up with TRBD1. The ends lost 5 bases at V and 7 bases at J; junction bases unmatched: 9. Germline V gene sequence: CDR1 MDHEN, CDR2 SYDVKM. This CDR3 is built from 16 residues. CDR3 nucleotide sequence: TGTGCCAGCAGTCTTCCGGGACAGGGGGCAAGGCAGCCCCAGCATTTT. It is translated as CASSLPGQGARQPQHF.

This chain joins TRBV28 and TRBJ1-1, with 8 bases fitting TRBD1. The J segment lost 0 bases and the V segment lost 8 bases, leaving 8 bases of the junction unmatched. This CDR3 is 15 amino acids long. Looked up from germline, CDR1 is MDHEN and CDR2 is SYDVKM. The CDR3 bases are TGTGCCAGCCCCCCCGAACAGGGGGTGAACACTGAAGCTTTCTTT. This translates into CASPPEQGVNTEAFF.

CDR3 bases: TGCGCCAGCGGTTTTTCCGGACAGGGGAATAGCGGGAGGCCGGACTACGAGCAGTACTTC. Translated: CASGFSGQGNSGRPDYEQYF. The V and J genes are TRBV5-1 and TRBJ2-7; weak D call: TRBD2 (10 bases). The ends were cut back, 7 bases at V and 3 bases at J, with 35 bases in the middle. In germline, CDR1 is SGHRS, CDR2 YFSETQ. CDR3 length equals 20 residues.

The chain joins TRBV28 to TRBJ2-1; 7 bases are shared with TRBD2. CDR1 MDHEN and CDR2 SYDVKM come from the germline V gene. CDR3 length: 14 amino acids. The V segment lost 3 bases and the J segment 9 bases; nucleotides outside the gene matches: 8. The chain's CDR3 is CASSLGGSKGEQFF. CDR3 in DNA: TGTGCCAGCAGTTTGGGCGGGAGTAAGGGTGAGCAGTTCTTC. The variable domain in full, completed from reference TRBV28 and TRBJ2-1, reads DVKVTQSSRYLVKRTGEKVFLECVQDMDHENMFWYRQDPGLGLRLIYFSYDVKMKEKGDIPEGYSVSREKKERFSLILESASTNQTSMYLCASSLGGSKGEQFFGPGTRLTVL.

The chain combines TRBV19 with TRBJ1-2, with a tentative D call TRBD1 (5 bases). The CDR3 runs to 16 residues. Germline V gene data show CDR1 as LNHDA and CDR2 as SQIVND (reference sequence). Trimming stripped 1 base from V and 2 bases from J, with 14 bases between. In DNA, the CDR3 is TGTGCCAGTAGTATAGGGGGGGGAGATGGAAACTATGGCTACACCTTC. Protein: CASSIGGGDGNYGYTF.

Regarding this clone: This specimen includes other DNA sequences encoding the same CDR3. The J gene is TRBJ1-1, the V gene TRBV27; 8 bases agree with TRBD1. The CDR3 is 14 amino acids. The junction had 3 bases not matched to a gene; V was cut back by 2 bases and J by 4 bases. CDR1 and CDR2 from the germline V gene are MNHEY and SMNVEV (reference sequence). The CDR3 is CASSLGQGSTEAFF. The CDR3 bases are TGTGCCAGCAGTTTAGGACAGGGAAGCACTGAAGCTTTCTTT.

The chain couples TRBV6-4 to TRBJ2-7, with 10 bases fitting TRBD2. The CDR3 is made up of 16 amino acids. The trim removed 3 bases at V and 4 bases at J, leaving 9 bases unmatched. The germline gives CDR1 MRHNA, CDR2 SNTAGT. CDR3 DNA sequence: TGTGCCAGCAGTGAGTTCCCTAGCGGGAGCAGATACGAGCAGTACTTC. Translation: CASSEFPSGSRYEQYF.

The chain employs TRBV5-6 and TRBJ1-2; tentative D call: TRBD1 (6 bases). CDR3 size: 12 residues. V gave up 2 bases and J gave up 5 bases, with 7 bases separating them. The germline V gene encodes CDR1 SGHDT and CDR2 YYEEEE. CDR3 protein: CASSLQGYGYTF. DNA of the CDR3: TGTGCCAGCAGCTTACAGGGATATGGCTACACCTTC.

The V call is TRBV15, the J call TRBJ1-4, with 8 nucleotides matching TRBD1. Losses at the gene ends were 2 bases for V and 4 bases for J; bases not matched to a gene: 3. CDR3 length: 15 amino acids. Germline lookup yields CDR1 LNHNV and CDR2 YYDKDF (reference sequence). CDR3 region: CATSRQTGVNEKLFF. CDR3 sequence (DNA): TGTGCCACCAGCAGACAGACAGGGGTTAATGAAAAACTGTTTTTT.

On this clone: Other DNA sequences in the same sample also yield this CDR3. The chain employs TRBV5-1 and TRBJ2-7, with 13 bases identical to TRBD2. V gave up 4 bases and J gave up 4 bases; unmatched junction bases: 5. The CDR3 consists of 15 residues. CDR1 SGHRS and CDR2 YFSETQ come from the germline V gene. For the CDR3, the DNA is TGCGCCAGCAGCCCTCGGACTAGCGGGAGTTACGAGCAGTACTTC. Translation gives CASSPRTSGSYEQYF.

The chain recombines TRBV28 with TRBJ1-5; 9 bases agree with TRBD1. The CDR3 is 16 amino acids. Trimming cost V 5 bases and J 3 bases; bases outside gene matches: 8. Germline assignment: CDR1 MDHEN and CDR2 SYDVKM. CDR3: CASSKGGQGANQPQHF. As DNA, the CDR3 is TGTGCCAGCAGTAAGGGGGGACAGGGTGCCAATCAGCCCCAGCATTTT.

The chain employs TRBV20-1 and TRBJ1-1, with a tentative D call TRBD1 (5 bases). V was cut by 6 bases and J by 6 bases, with 11 bases left in between. CDR3 length: 11 residues. The V gene's germline CDR1 is DFQATT and CDR2 SNEGSKA (reference sequence). The CDR3 DNA reads as TGCAGTGCCCCCTCGGGGGCTGAAGCTTTCTTT. It yields the protein CSAPSGAEAFF.

The chain recombines TRBV30 with TRBJ1-1; D not certain. Trimming removed 5 bases at V and 5 bases at J, with 9 bases between. Germline CDR1 and CDR2: GTSNPN and SVGIG (reference sequence). The CDR3 contains 11 residues. CDR3 nucleotides: TGTGCCTGGTCTACGGGGACTGAAGCTTTCTTT. Translation: CAWSTGTEAFF.

The V gene is TRBV10-3, the J gene TRBJ1-1; D might be TRBD1 (5 bases). V was cut by 0 bases and J by 1 base, with 6 bases left in between. Germline loops: CDR1 ENHRY, CDR2 SYGVKD. The CDR3 runs to 14 residues. The CDR3 sequence is CAISESGQNTEAFF. The CDR3 DNA follows: TGTGCCATCAGTGAGTCCGGACAGAACACTGAAGCTTTCTTT.

This clone was counted a single time. The chain couples TRBV10-1 to TRBJ1-1; maybe TRBD1 (6 bases). The germline V gene has CDR1 WNHNN and CDR2 SYGVQD (reference sequence). Trimming took off 6 bases at V and 7 bases at J, with 24 bases between the two ends. The CDR3 loop spans 16 amino acids. CDR3 nucleotide sequence: TGCGCCAGCAGCGTTACCAGGACAGTGGGAACCCATGAAGCTTTCTTT. Translation: CASSVTRTVGTHEAFF.

The chain carries TRBV6-5 and TRBJ2-7, with D maybe TRBD1 (8 bases). V lost 6 bases to trimming and J lost 12 bases, with 24 bases between them. The CDR3 sequence is 14 residues long. The germline CDR1 and CDR2 sequences are MNHEY and SVGAGI. For the CDR3, the DNA is TGTGCCAGCAGCGTCCAGGGGGGGACAGGTTCGCCGTACTTC. Translated: CASSVQGGTGSPYF.